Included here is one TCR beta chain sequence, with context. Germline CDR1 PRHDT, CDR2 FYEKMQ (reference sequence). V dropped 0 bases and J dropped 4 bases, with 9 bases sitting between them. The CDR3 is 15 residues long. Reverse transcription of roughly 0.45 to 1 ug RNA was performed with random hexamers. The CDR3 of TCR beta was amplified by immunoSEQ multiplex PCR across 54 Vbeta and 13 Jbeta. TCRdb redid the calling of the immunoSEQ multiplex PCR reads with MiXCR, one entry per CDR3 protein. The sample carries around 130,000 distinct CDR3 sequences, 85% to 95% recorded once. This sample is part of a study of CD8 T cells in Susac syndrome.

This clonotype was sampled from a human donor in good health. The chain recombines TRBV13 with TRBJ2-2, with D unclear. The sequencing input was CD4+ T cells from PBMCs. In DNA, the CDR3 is TGTGCCAGCAGCTTAGGAGTCGGGCTCACCGGGGAGCTGTTTTTT. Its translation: CASSLGVGLTGELFF.